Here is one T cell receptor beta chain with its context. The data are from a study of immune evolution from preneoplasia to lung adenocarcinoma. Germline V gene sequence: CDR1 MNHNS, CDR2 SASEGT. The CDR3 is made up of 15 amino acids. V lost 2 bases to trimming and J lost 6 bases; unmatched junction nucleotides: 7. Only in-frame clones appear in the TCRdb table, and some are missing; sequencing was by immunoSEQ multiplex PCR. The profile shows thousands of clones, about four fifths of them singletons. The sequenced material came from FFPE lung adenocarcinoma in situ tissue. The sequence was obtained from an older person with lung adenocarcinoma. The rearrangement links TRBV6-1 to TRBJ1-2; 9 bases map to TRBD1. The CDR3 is CASSESPGTGHGYTF. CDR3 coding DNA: TGTGCCAGCAGTGAAAGCCCCGGGACAGGGCATGGCTACACCTTC.